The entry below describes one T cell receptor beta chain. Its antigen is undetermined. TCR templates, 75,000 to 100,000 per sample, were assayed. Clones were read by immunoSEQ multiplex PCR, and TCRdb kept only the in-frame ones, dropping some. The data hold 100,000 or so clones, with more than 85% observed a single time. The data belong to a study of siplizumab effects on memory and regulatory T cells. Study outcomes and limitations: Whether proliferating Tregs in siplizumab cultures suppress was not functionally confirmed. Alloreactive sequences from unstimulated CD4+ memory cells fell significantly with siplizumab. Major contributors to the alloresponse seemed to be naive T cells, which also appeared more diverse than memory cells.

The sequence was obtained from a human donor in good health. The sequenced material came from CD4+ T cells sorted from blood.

CDR3 residues: CASSFGRQETQYF. CDR3 nucleotides: TGTGCCAGCAGTTTCGGCAGGCAAGAGACCCAGTACTTC. The J gene is TRBJ2-5, the V gene TRBV27; D unclear. Trimming shortened V by 3 bases and J by 2 bases, and 7 bases separated the two germline ends. The CDR3 has 13 amino acids. Per the germline V gene, CDR1 is MNHEY and CDR2 is SMNVEV (reference sequence).